These 14 T cell receptor beta chains were sequenced from one sample in a study of T-cell memory formation after mild COVID-19. TCRdb reprocessed the 5' RACE reads via MiXCR and lists one record per CDR3 protein. The sample yields roughly 350,000 distinct CDR3 sequences, 25% to 30% seen once. Specimen: PBMCs or a T cell subset sorted from them (not recorded which). These receptor sequences come from an adult woman who had mild COVID-19 (a few samples of this study predate the infection). Cell type and time point are not known.

The chain carries TRBV9 and TRBJ2-7; D not certain. V lost 4 bases, J lost 3 bases, and 11 bases lay in between. Germline CDR1 and CDR2: SGDLS and YYNGEE. The CDR3 has 13 amino acids. CDR3 bases: TGTGCCAGCAGCCCCATGGACGTCTACGAGCAGTACTTC. Translation: CASSPMDVYEQYF.

This sequence joins TRBV18 and TRBJ1-1; D remains ambiguous. Trimming took 5 bases from V and 1 from J, leaving 14 bases between them. CDR3 length: 15 residues. The V gene's germline CDR1 is KGHSH and CDR2 LQKENI. The CDR3 reads CASSISSITNTEAFF. CDR3 nucleotides: TGTGCCAGCTCAATCTCGTCGATTACGAACACTGAAGCTTTCTTT.

V usage is TRBV7-6 and J usage is TRBJ1-6; tentatively, D is TRBD1 (5 bases). V shed 4 bases and J shed 9 bases, with 16 bases lying between them. The CDR3 loop spans 15 amino acids. Germline CDR1 reads SGHVS; CDR2 reads FNYEAQ. The CDR3 region has the DNA TGTGCCAGCAGCTCCAGCGGGGCGGAGGTTTCACCCCTCCACTTT. It specifies CASSSSGAEVSPLHF.

This chain links TRBV20-1 with TRBJ2-2; TRBD1 matches 9 bases. Germline V gene data show CDR1 as DFQATT and CDR2 as SNEGSKA (reference sequence). The CDR3 is 17 residues long. V lost 2 bases to trimming and J lost 1 base; unmatched junction nucleotides: 8. The CDR3 nucleotides are TGCAGTGCTAGACATCCTGGACAGGGGCGGAACACCGGGGAGCTGTTTTTT. Its translation: CSARHPGQGRNTGELFF.

This sequence joins TRBV20-1 and TRBJ2-1; unclear D gene. Trimming pared 5 bases from V and 0 bases from J, leaving 17 bases between. This CDR3 comprises 16 residues. The germline gives CDR1 DFQATT, CDR2 SNEGSKA (reference sequence). CDR3 region: CSAHWPGRYSYNEQFF. For the CDR3, the DNA is TGCAGTGCTCACTGGCCTGGCAGATACTCCTACAATGAGCAGTTCTTC.

This clonotype was seen a few times. The rearrangement links TRBV7-2 to TRBJ1-5; TRBD1 matches at 9 bases. The V gene's germline CDR1 is SGHTA and CDR2 FQGNSA. The CDR3 totals 15 residues. V lost 2 bases, J lost 4 bases, and 3 bases stayed unmatched. The CDR3 DNA follows: TGTGCCAGCAGCTTAACCGGGACAGGGAATCAGCCCCAGCATTTT. Translating gives CASSLTGTGNQPQHF.

This clonotype was seen only a few times. The gene calls are TRBV5-1 and TRBJ2-6; unclear D gene. Germline values: CDR1 SGHRS, CDR2 YFSETQ. The germline V and J ends were trimmed by 0 bases and 0 bases, with 7 bases remaining between them. This CDR3 contains 16 residues. The CDR3 DNA sequence: TGCGCCAGCAGCTTGGTCCAAGGCTCTGGGGCCAACGTCCTGACTTTC. Translation: CASSLVQGSGANVLTF.

This clonotype was picked up a small number of times. The rearrangement links TRBV5-8 to TRBJ2-1; 8 nucleotides align to TRBD2. The CDR3 has 15 amino acids. J gave up 3 bases and V 4 bases, and 6 bases lay outside the gene matches. Germline CDR1 and CDR2: SGHTS and YDEGEE. This CDR3 is CASSLSGGYYNEQFF. In DNA form, the CDR3 reads TGTGCCAGCAGCCTGAGCGGGGGCTACTACAATGAGCAGTTCTTC.

This clonotype was counted only a few times. Here the CDR3 reads CASSPGVSTEAFF. The CDR3 DNA sequence: TGTGCCAGCTCACCGGGGGTCTCCACTGAAGCTTTCTTT. This chain links TRBV18 with TRBJ1-1, with D tentatively TRBD1 (5 bases). Trimming removed 3 bases at V and 4 bases at J, with 9 bases between. The CDR3 is made up of 13 amino acids. Germline CDR1 KGHSH, CDR2 LQKENI. Full variable domain (missing parts from reference TRBV18 and TRBJ1-1): NAGVMQNPRHLVRRRGQEARLRCSPMKGHSHVYWYRQLPEEGLKFMVYLQKENIIDESGMPKERFSAEFPKEGPSILRIQQVVRGDSAAYFCASSPGVSTEAFFGQGTRLTVV.

The CDR3: CASSQPNGTGEETQYF. As DNA, the CDR3 is TGCGCCAGCAGCCAGCCCAACGGGACAGGGGAAGAGACCCAGTACTTC. V is TRBV5-1 and J is TRBJ2-5; 10 positions agree with TRBD1. This CDR3 region has 16 residues. CDR1 and CDR2 (germline): SGHRS, YFSETQ. The V and J ends lost 4 bases and 3 bases, in that order; junction bases with no gene match: 9.

This clonotype was observed a handful of times. The chain carries TRBV6-2 or TRBV6-3 and TRBJ1-1, with a weak D call TRBD1 (5 bases). This CDR3 is built from 16 residues. Germline CDR1 and CDR2: MNHEY and SVGEGT. Trimming stripped 6 bases from V and 5 bases from J, with 22 bases between. CDR3 residues: CASSTGLGRRGTEAFF. As DNA, the CDR3 is TGTGCCAGCAGCACCGGCCTGGGGCGGCGGGGGACTGAAGCTTTCTTT.

This clonotype was seen a handful of times. The rearrangement joins TRBV30 to TRBJ2-7; D may be TRBD2 (6 bases). Germline-derived CDR1 and CDR2 are GTSNPN and SVGIG (reference sequence). V was cut by 0 bases and J by 4 bases, with 13 bases left in between. This CDR3 is 14 amino acids long. CDR3 nucleotides: TGTGCCTGGAGTGTCCGGGAGTTGATTTACGAGCAGTACTTC. This sequence encodes CAWSVRELIYEQYF. Full variable domain (remainder filled in from reference TRBV30 and TRBJ2-7): SQTIHQWPATLVQPVGSPLSLECTVEGTSNPNLYWYRQAAGRGLQLLFYSVGIGQISSEVPQNLSASRPQDRQFILSSKKLLLSDSGFYLCAWSVRELIYEQYFGPGTRLTVT.

The chain employs TRBV6-5 and TRBJ2-7, with TRBD2 matching over 10 bases. The CDR3 is 15 residues long. V was clipped by 6 bases and J by 1 base; unmatched bases: 6. CDR1 and CDR2 (germline): MNHEY, SVGAGI. CDR3 coding DNA: TGTGCCAGCAGCAAAGCGGGGGGGCTGTCCTACGAGCAGTACTTC. It codes for CASSKAGGLSYEQYF.

The rearrangement links TRBV5-4 to TRBJ2-3; 7 bases are a match to TRBD2. Germline V CDR1 and CDR2: SGHNT, YYREEE (reference sequence). The ends lost 2 bases at V and 1 base at J; junction bases unmatched: 7. The CDR3 sequence is 16 residues long. CDR3 sequence reads: CASSFLAAGGTDTQYF. The CDR3 nucleotides are TGTGCCAGCAGCTTCTTAGCGGCGGGGGGCACAGATACGCAGTATTTT. Full variable domain (missing parts from reference TRBV5-4 and TRBJ2-3): ETGVTQSPTHLIKTRGQQVTLRCSSQSGHNTVSWYQQALGQGPQFIFQYYREEENGRGNFPPRFSGLQFPNYSSELNVNALELDDSALYLCASSFLAAGGTDTQYFGPGTRLTVL.